Below are 21 T cell receptor beta chains sequenced from a single sample in a study of response to subunit inactivated influenza vaccine. TCRdb passed the RT-PCR reads through MiXCR, listing each CDR3 protein once. The repertoire consists of roughly 500,000 distinct CDR3 sequences, with over 25% occurring once and the leading ten covering approximately 1.9%. This material consisted of CD4+ T cells sorted from PBMCs, taken 5 days after vaccination. The receptors derive from a man aged 50 to 60 who received an inactivated influenza vaccine.

This clonotype was observed a handful of times. The chain uses TRBV5-1 and TRBJ2-7; maybe TRBD1 (6 bases). Trimming removed 9 bases from V and 1 base from J, with 17 bases in between. Per germline, CDR1 SGHRS and CDR2 YFSETQ. The CDR3 extends over 14 amino acids. CDR3 nucleotides: TGCGCCACCGACCCCTTCGGACAGTCCTACGAGCAGTACTTC. This translates into CATDPFGQSYEQYF. Combining the CDR3 with reference TRBV5-1 and TRBJ2-7 gives the whole variable domain KAGVTQTPRYLIKTRGQQVTLSCSPISGHRSVSWYQQTPGQGLQFLFEYFSETQRNKGNFPGRFSGRQFSNSRSEMNVSTLELGDSALYLCATDPFGQSYEQYFGPGTRLTVT.

The CDR3 coding sequence is TGTGCCAGCAGCGAAAAAGACAGGGTCTTTTTTTACACCGGGGAGCTGTTTTTT. It codes for CASSEKDRVFFYTGELFF. The chain combines TRBV9 with TRBJ2-2; 7 positions match TRBD1. The length of the CDR3 is 18 residues. Germline V CDR1 and CDR2: SGDLS, YYNGEE. The ends lost 3 bases at V and 3 bases at J; junction bases unmatched: 14.

This clonotype was found a few times. The chain employs TRBV10-3 and TRBJ1-5, with a weak D call TRBD1 (6 bases). The CDR3 totals 17 residues. CDR1 and CDR2 from the germline V gene are ENHRY and SYGVKD. Trimming took off 2 bases at V and 1 base at J, with 15 bases between the two ends. The CDR3 loop is CAISEHLPGTSNQPQHF. The CDR3 region has the DNA TGTGCCATCAGTGAGCACCTACCCGGGACAAGCAATCAGCCCCAGCATTTT.

The genes are TRBV12-3 or TRBV12-4 and TRBJ2-7; D is unclear. Deletions cut 2 bases from V and 3 bases from J, with 8 bases between. The CDR3 extends over 13 amino acids. Here the CDR3 DNA reads TGTGCCAGCAGTTTACCCCCAGACTACGAGCAGTACTTC. It is translated as CASSLPPDYEQYF.

This clonotype was counted a few times. This chain links TRBV5-1 with TRBJ2-5; TRBD1 aligns across 8 bases. Per the germline V gene, CDR1 is SGHRS and CDR2 is YFSETQ. V lost 4 bases, J lost 0 bases, and 8 bases stayed unmatched. The CDR3 contains 16 residues. This chain's CDR3 is CASSIGLTGDQETQYF. The CDR3 region has the DNA TGCGCCAGCAGCATTGGGTTGACAGGGGACCAAGAGACCCAGTACTTC. The variable domain in full, completed from reference TRBV5-1 and TRBJ2-5, reads KAGVTQTPRYLIKTRGQQVTLSCSPISGHRSVSWYQQTPGQGLQFLFEYFSETQRNKGNFPGRFSGRQFSNSRSEMNVSTLELGDSALYLCASSIGLTGDQETQYFGPGTRLLVL.

This clonotype was seen a handful of times. The chain employs TRBV28 and TRBJ2-7; 9 bases align to TRBD2. Trimming took 7 bases from V and 5 from J; bases not matched to a gene: 15. CDR1 and CDR2 from the germline V gene are MDHEN and SYDVKM. The CDR3 loop spans 16 amino acids. CDR3 protein: CASTDSLAGAAHEQYF. Here the CDR3 DNA reads TGTGCCAGCACCGACTCCTTAGCGGGAGCTGCCCACGAGCAGTACTTC.

There are a few counts of this clonotype. The chain couples TRBV5-5 to TRBJ2-5; D gene uncertain. V lost 3 bases and J 2 bases, leaving 11 bases between the germline ends. Germline lookup yields CDR1 SGHKS and CDR2 YYEKEE (reference sequence). The length of the CDR3 is 14 residues. DNA of the CDR3: TGTGCCAGCAGCTCAAAGGACGGTCAAGAGACCCAGTACTTC. It encodes CASSSKDGQETQYF.

This clonotype was detected only a few times. The chain combines TRBV7-9 with TRBJ2-5; D ambiguous. The CDR3 extends over 14 amino acids. Germline V gives CDR1 SEHNR, CDR2 FQNEAQ (reference sequence). V gave up 1 base and J gave up 10 bases, with 16 bases separating them. CDR3 loop: CASSLDPGPPFQYF. The CDR3, as DNA: TGTGCCAGCAGCTTAGACCCCGGACCGCCGTTCCAGTACTTC.

The chain couples TRBV20-1 to TRBJ2-3; D unresolved. The length of the CDR3 is 13 residues. Germline V gene lookup returns CDR1 DFQATT and CDR2 SNEGSKA (reference sequence). V lost 3 bases to trimming and J lost 2 bases, with 9 bases between them. This chain's CDR3 is CSARDGSTDTQYF. CDR3 DNA sequence: TGCAGTGCTAGGGACGGGTCCACAGATACGCAGTATTTT.

This clonotype was counted many times. The rearrangement links TRBV4-3 to TRBJ2-7, with 7 positions matching TRBD1. The germline CDR1 and CDR2 sequences are LGHNA and YSLEER. The CDR3 loop spans 14 amino acids. Losses at the gene ends were 4 bases for V and 2 bases for J; bases not matched to a gene: 5. The CDR3: CASSRAQGTYEQYF. In DNA, the CDR3 is TGCGCCAGCAGCCGGGCACAGGGGACCTACGAGCAGTACTTC.

The V call is TRBV29-1, the J call TRBJ2-1, with TRBD1 matching over 11 bases. The V segment lost 1 base and the J segment 0 bases; nucleotides outside the gene matches: 11. The CDR3 totals 19 residues. Per germline, CDR1 SQVTM and CDR2 ANQGSEA. DNA of the CDR3: TGCAGCGTTGAAGGGGACAGGGGGGCCCTTCCAAGCTCCTACAATGAGCAGTTCTTC. Its translation is CSVEGDRGALPSSYNEQFF.

This clonotype was observed a handful of times. The V and J genes are TRBV11-2 and TRBJ2-3, with D possibly matching TRBD1 (6 bases). Trimming stripped 3 bases from V and 2 bases from J, with 15 bases between. The CDR3 is 16 residues long. Per the germline V gene, CDR1 is SGHAT and CDR2 is FQNNGV. The CDR3 protein is CASSLNQGINTDTQYF. In nucleotides, the CDR3 is TGTGCCAGCAGCTTGAACCAGGGGATCAACACAGATACGCAGTATTTT.

The chain carries TRBV5-1 and TRBJ2-3, with 9 positions matching TRBD1. The CDR3 has 16 residues. Germline V CDR1 and CDR2: SGHRS, YFSETQ. V shed 1 base and J 0 bases; nucleotides not matched to a gene: 3. For the CDR3, the DNA is TGCGCCAGCAGCTTGCGGGACAGGGCTAGCACAGATACGCAGTATTTT. This translates into CASSLRDRASTDTQYF.

The sample holds a few counts of this clonotype. The chain recombines TRBV27 with TRBJ2-1; 7 nucleotides line up with TRBD1. The CDR3 sequence is 14 residues long. Unmatched junction bases numbered 3, after V lost 3 bases and J lost 4 bases. Germline CDR1 is MNHEY and CDR2 is SMNVEV (reference sequence). CDR3 DNA: TGTGCCAGCAGTTTTTGGGACAGATACAATGAGCAGTTCTTC. As protein: CASSFWDRYNEQFF.

The chain couples TRBV7-9 to TRBJ2-7, with no clear D. CDR1 SEHNR and CDR2 FQNEAQ come from the germline V gene (reference sequence). The ends were cut back, 5 bases at V and 0 bases at J, with 17 bases in the middle. The CDR3 is made up of 16 amino acids. CDR3 in DNA: TGTGCCAGCAGCCCGATCAGGAAAGGTAGCTCCTACGAGCAGTACTTC. Protein product: CASSPIRKGSSYEQYF. The variable domain in full, with the rest retrieved from reference TRBV7-9 and TRBJ2-7, is DTGVSQNPRHKITKRGQNVTFRCDPISEHNRLYWYRQTLGQGPEFLTYFQNEAQLEKSRLLSDRFSAERPKGSFSTLEIQRTEQGDSAMYLCASSPIRKGSSYEQYFGPGTRLTVT.

The chain employs TRBV24-1 and TRBJ2-1; D is unresolved. The germline V gene encodes CDR1 KGHDR and CDR2 SFDVKD. V was cut by 1 base and J by 0 bases, with 6 bases left in between. The CDR3 is 15 amino acids. The CDR3 DNA reads as TGTGCCACCAGTGATTTTCCAGGCTCCTACAATGAGCAGTTCTTC. It codes for CATSDFPGSYNEQFF.

In its sample, this clonotype was seen a few times. This rearrangement joins TRBV12-3 or TRBV12-4 to TRBJ1-2; maybe TRBD1 (6 bases). The CDR3 length is 13 residues. V lost 5 bases, J lost 4 bases, and 11 bases lay in between. In DNA form, the CDR3 reads TGTGCCAGCAGTGCACAGGGTGGCTATGGCTACACCTTC. It yields the protein CASSAQGGYGYTF.

This clonotype was seen a handful of times. The chain uses TRBV12-3 or TRBV12-4 and TRBJ1-2; TRBD1 agrees at 8 bases. V shed 5 bases and J 4 bases; nucleotides not matched to a gene: 3. The CDR3 has 13 residues. The CDR3 loop reads CASSRTGSYGYTF. The DNA for the CDR3 is TGTGCCAGCAGTCGGACAGGGAGCTATGGCTACACCTTC.

This clonotype appeared a few times. This chain connects TRBV5-5 to TRBJ2-7, with 7 bases fitting TRBD1. Unmatched junction bases numbered 16, after V lost 6 bases and J lost 7 bases. Germline CDR1 SGHKS, CDR2 YYEKEE (reference sequence). The CDR3 totals 15 residues. CDR3 sequence: CASIASEGASGEQYF. CDR3 nucleotides: TGTGCCAGCATCGCATCCGAGGGGGCATCGGGGGAGCAGTACTTC.

V gene TRBV12-3 or TRBV12-4 combines with J gene TRBJ2-2; 7 positions agree with TRBD1. The trim removed 6 bases at V and 6 bases at J, leaving 4 bases unmatched. CDR3 length equals 13 residues. The CDR3 DNA reads TGTGCCAGCAGCCGCACAGGGGCCGGGGAGCTGTTTTTT. Amino acids: CASSRTGAGELFF.

This chain joins TRBV29-1 and TRBJ2-5; TRBD1 matches 9 bases. J was trimmed by 3 bases and V by 7 bases; bases with no gene match: 9. Germline V lookup: CDR1 SQVTM, CDR2 ANQGSEA. The CDR3 sequence is 14 residues long. The CDR3 spells CSATSGTGKETQYF. The CDR3 DNA follows: TGCAGCGCGACTTCCGGGACAGGGAAAGAGACCCAGTACTTC.